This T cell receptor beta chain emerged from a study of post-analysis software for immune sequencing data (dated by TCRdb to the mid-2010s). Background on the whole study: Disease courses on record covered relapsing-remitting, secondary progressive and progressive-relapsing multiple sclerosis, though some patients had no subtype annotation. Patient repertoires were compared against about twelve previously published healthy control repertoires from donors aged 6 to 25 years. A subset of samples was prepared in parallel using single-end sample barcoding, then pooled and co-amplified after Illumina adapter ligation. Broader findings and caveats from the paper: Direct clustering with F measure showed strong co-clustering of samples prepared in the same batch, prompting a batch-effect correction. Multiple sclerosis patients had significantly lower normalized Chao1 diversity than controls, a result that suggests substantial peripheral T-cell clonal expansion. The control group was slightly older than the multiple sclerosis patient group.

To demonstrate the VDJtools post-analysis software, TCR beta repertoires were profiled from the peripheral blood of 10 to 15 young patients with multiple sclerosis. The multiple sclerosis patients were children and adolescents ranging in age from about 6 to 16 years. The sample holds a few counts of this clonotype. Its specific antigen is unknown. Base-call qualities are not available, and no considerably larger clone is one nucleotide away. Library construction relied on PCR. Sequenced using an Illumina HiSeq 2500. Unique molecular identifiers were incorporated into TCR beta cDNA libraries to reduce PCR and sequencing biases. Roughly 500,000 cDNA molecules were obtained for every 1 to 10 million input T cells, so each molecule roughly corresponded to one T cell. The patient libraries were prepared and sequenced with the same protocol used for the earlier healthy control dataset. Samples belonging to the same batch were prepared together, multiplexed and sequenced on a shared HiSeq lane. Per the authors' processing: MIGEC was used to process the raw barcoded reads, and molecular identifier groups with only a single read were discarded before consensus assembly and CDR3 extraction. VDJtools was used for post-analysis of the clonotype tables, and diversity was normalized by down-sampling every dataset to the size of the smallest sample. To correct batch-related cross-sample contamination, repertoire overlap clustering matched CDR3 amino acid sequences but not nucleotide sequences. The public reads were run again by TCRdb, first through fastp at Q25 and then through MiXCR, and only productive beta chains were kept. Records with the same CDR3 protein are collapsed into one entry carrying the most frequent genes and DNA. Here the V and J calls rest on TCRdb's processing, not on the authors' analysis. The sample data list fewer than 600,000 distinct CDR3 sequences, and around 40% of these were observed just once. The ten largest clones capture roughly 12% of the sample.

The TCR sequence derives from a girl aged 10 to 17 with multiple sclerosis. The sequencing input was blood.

The sequence in DNA is TGTGCCATCAGCCCGGACAGTGCAGATACGCAGTATTTT. Its protein reads: CAISPDSADTQYF. The sequence links TRBV10-3 to TRBJ2-3, with a tentative D gene TRBD1 over 6 matching bases. Per the germline V gene, ENHRY is the CDR1 and SYGVKD is the CDR2. The V and J ends are trimmed by 6 bases and 4 bases, leaving 11 bases between them. Including the terminal cysteine and phenylalanine, the CDR3 comprises 13 residues. Only the CDR3 part of the read is kept: 39 bases, read in frame from the first base.